This T cell receptor (beta chain) was captured in a study of lymphopenia after photon versus proton radiotherapy. Libraries were prepared by immunoSEQ multiplex PCR; TCRdb keeps only in-frame clonotypes and omits some of them. This table has 25,000 to 35,000 clones, nearly 90% appearing once. Overall study findings and caveats: Survival link was tested only in deceased patients; proton benefit remains a possibility. Larger post-nadir TCR diversity loss correlated inversely with survival in deceased patients.

From germline, CDR1 is MNHEY and CDR2 SMNVEV (reference sequence). The CDR3 totals 15 residues. V lost 1 base, J lost 5 bases, and 14 bases lay in between. Concerning this clone: Its specificity is unknown.

The specimen comprised peripheral blood, sampled from a patient treated with proton-based radiotherapy. The chain has TRBV27 and TRBJ2-5; TRBD1 might be the D (5 bases). The source of this sequence is a woman in her 70s with pancreatic cancer. Some clones in this sample may be carry-over from other donors' samples. The CDR3 DNA is TGTGCCAGCAGTTTATTGCAGGGCCTCCGGGAGACCCAGTACTTC. Protein: CASSLLQGLRETQYF.